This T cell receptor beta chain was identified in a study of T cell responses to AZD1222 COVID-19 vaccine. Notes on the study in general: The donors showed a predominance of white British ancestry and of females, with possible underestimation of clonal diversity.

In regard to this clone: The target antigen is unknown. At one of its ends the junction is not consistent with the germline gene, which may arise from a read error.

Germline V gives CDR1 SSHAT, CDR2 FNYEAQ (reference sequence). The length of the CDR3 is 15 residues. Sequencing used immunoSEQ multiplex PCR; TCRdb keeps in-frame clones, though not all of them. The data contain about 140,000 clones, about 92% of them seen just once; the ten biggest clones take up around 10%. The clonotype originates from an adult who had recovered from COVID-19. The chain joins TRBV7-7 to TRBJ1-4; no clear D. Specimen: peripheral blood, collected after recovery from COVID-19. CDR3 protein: CASSPPPVVSGGLFF. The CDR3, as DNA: TGTGCTAGCAGCCCTCCCCCGGTGGTCTCCGGAGGACTGTTTTTT. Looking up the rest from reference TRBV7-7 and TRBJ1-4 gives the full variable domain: GAGVSQSPRYKVTKRGQDVTLRCDPISSHATLYWYQQALGQGPEFLTYFNYEAQPDKSGLPSDRFSAERPEGSISTLTIQRTEQRDSAMYRCASSPPPVVSGGLFFGSGTQLSVL.